Listed here are 14 T cell receptor beta chains from one sample, sequenced in a study of T cell responses to AZD1222 COVID-19 vaccine. Assay: immunoSEQ multiplex PCR; the TCRdb copy retains only in-frame clones and omits some. This table has around 140,000 clones, approximately 85% appearing once. The sample consisted of peripheral blood, taken 28 days after the second dose of the MenACWY control vaccine. The receptors shown here come from an adult who received the MenACWY meningococcal vaccine as a control.

This clone was counted a single time. The chain has TRBV5-1 and TRBJ1-5; 10 bases agree with TRBD1. Germline CDR1 reads SGHRS; CDR2 reads YFSETQ. The CDR3 extends over 20 amino acids. Unmatched junction bases numbered 12, after V lost 0 bases and J lost 0 bases. This CDR3 reads CASSLGTGGGFNYSNQPQHF. CDR3 in DNA: TGCGCCAGCAGCTTGGGGACAGGGGGAGGCTTTAACTATAGCAATCAGCCCCAGCATTTT.

This sequence joins TRBV10-3 and TRBJ2-7; 8 nucleotides align to TRBD2. This CDR3 contains 17 residues. Germline lookup yields CDR1 ENHRY and CDR2 SYGVKD. V gave up 4 bases and J gave up 7 bases; unmatched junction bases: 18. The CDR3 DNA reads TGTGCCATCAGTGGAGGGGATAGCGGGGCCCTCTGGGGAGAGCAGTACGTC. Its protein product is CAISGGDSGALWGEQYV.

The V and J genes are TRBV7-9 and TRBJ1-1; possible D gene TRBD1, 6 bases. CDR3 length equals 15 residues. Germline V lookup: CDR1 SEHNR, CDR2 FQNEAQ (reference sequence). V lost 4 bases and J lost 4, with 16 bases in between. The CDR3 loop is CASSSIDRWSTEAFF. In DNA, the CDR3 is TGTGCCAGCAGCTCAATCGACAGGTGGAGCACTGAAGCTTTCTTT.

The V call is TRBV6-2 or TRBV6-3, the J call TRBJ2-7; 10 bases are a match to TRBD2. The V gene's germline CDR1 is MNHEY and CDR2 SVGEGT. The CDR3 covers 16 residues. J lost 4 bases, V lost 2 bases, and 8 bases had no gene match. CDR3 loop: CASSYRETSGKYEQYF. The CDR3 DNA reads TGTGCCAGCAGTTACAGGGAAACTAGCGGGAAGTACGAGCAGTACTTC.

This clone was seen only once. J is TRBJ2-1 and V is TRBV27, with D possibly being TRBD2 (5 bases). CDR1 is MNHEY, CDR2 SMNVEV, per germline (reference sequence). Trimming cost V 6 bases and J 7 bases, with 13 bases left between them. The CDR3 length is 13 residues. Here the CDR3 reads CASRGAVRNEQFF. DNA of the CDR3: TGTGCCAGCAGGGGAGCGGTAAGAAATGAGCAGTTCTTC.

The chain couples TRBV7-9 to TRBJ1-3, with D hard to call. CDR3 length equals 14 residues. Deletions cut 3 bases from V and 2 bases from J, with 8 bases between. Germline V gives CDR1 SEHNR, CDR2 FQNEAQ (reference sequence). The CDR3 here is CASSFSRPGNTIYF. CDR3 nucleotide sequence: TGTGCCAGCAGCTTCTCTAGACCTGGAAACACCATATATTTT.

Of note for this clone: The same CDR3 can be traced to other DNA sequences in this sample. V and J are TRBV11-2 and TRBJ2-5; perhaps TRBD2 as D (6 bases). CDR1 is SGHAT, CDR2 FQNNGV, per germline. V lost 1 base and J 5 bases, leaving 14 bases between the germline ends. The CDR3 runs 15 residues. The CDR3 bases are TGTGCCAGCAGCTTAGGGAGGGGTATCCAGGAGACCCAGTACTTC. Its protein is CASSLGRGIQETQYF. Using reference TRBV11-2 and TRBJ2-5 for the parts outside the CDR3, the full variable domain is EAGVAQSPRYKIIEKRQSVAFWCNPISGHATLYWYQQILGQGPKLLIQFQNNGVVDDSQLPKDRFSAERLKGVDSTLKIQPAKLEDSAVYLCASSLGRGIQETQYFGPGTRLLVL.

The CDR3 nucleotides are TGTGCCAGCAGCCTGGTAGGCAGGGAAGAATATGGCTACACCTTC. Translating gives CASSLVGREEYGYTF. J is TRBJ1-2 and V is TRBV7-2; weak D call: TRBD1 (5 bases). Germline V lookup: CDR1 SGHTA, CDR2 FQGNSA. The CDR3 is 15 residues long. Trimming removed 5 bases from V and 5 bases from J, with 18 bases in between.

The CDR3 DNA is TGTGCCAGCAGCTACCCGGGACAGGGGGACTATGGCTACACCTTC. Its protein is CASSYPGQGDYGYTF. The chain is built from TRBV5-4 and TRBJ1-2; 11 bases map to TRBD1. This CDR3 has 15 amino acids. With 3 bases clipped from V and 3 bases from J, the junction kept 4 bases outside the gene matches. Germline CDR1 and CDR2: SGHNT and YYREEE (reference sequence).

This clone is a singleton in its sample. V is TRBV2 and J is TRBJ2-7, with 12 bases identical to TRBD1. After removal of 8 bases from V and 9 bases from J, the junction contained 2 bases not matched to a gene. CDR1 is SNHLY, CDR2 FYNNEI, per germline. The CDR3 runs to 11 residues. Written as DNA, the CDR3 is TGTGCCAGCGGGACAGGGGGCGGGCAGTACTTC. It yields the protein CASGTGGGQYF.

The V and J genes are TRBV7-9 and TRBJ2-5, with 7 bases aligning to TRBD1. The CDR3 consists of 14 residues. V lost 3 bases, J lost 1 base, and 2 bases stayed unmatched. Per the germline V gene, CDR1 is SEHNR and CDR2 is FQNEAQ (reference sequence). The CDR3 sequence: CASSLGQFQETQYF. The CDR3 DNA sequence: TGTGCCAGCAGCTTGGGACAGTTCCAAGAGACCCAGTACTTC.

The rearrangement links TRBV5-1 to TRBJ1-2; D gene ambiguous. The CDR3 has 13 amino acids. Trimming removed 2 bases at V and 6 bases at J, with 11 bases between. Germline V gene sequence: CDR1 SGHRS, CDR2 YFSETQ. The CDR3, as DNA: TGCGCCAGCAGCTTAGGAGGTTCGAATGGCTACACCTTC. Its translation: CASSLGGSNGYTF.

The rearrangement joins TRBV5-1 to TRBJ2-5; the match to TRBD2 covers 11 bases. The CDR3 length is 16 residues. CDR1 SGHRS and CDR2 YFSETQ come from the germline V gene. V lost 4 bases, J lost 5 bases, and 10 bases stayed unmatched. The CDR3 sequence is CASSPPPSGGWETQYF. The CDR3 coding sequence is TGCGCCAGCAGCCCTCCGCCTAGCGGGGGGTGGGAGACCCAGTACTTC.

The chain employs TRBV5-1 and TRBJ1-4; a possible D gene is TRBD1 (5 bases). The germline CDR1 and CDR2 sequences are SGHRS and YFSETQ. The length of the CDR3 is 12 residues. The ends were cut back, 3 bases at V and 12 bases at J, with 12 bases in the middle. Written as DNA, the CDR3 is TGCGCCAGCAGCTCAGGGTATTCAGAACTGTTTTTT. Protein sequence: CASSSGYSELFF.